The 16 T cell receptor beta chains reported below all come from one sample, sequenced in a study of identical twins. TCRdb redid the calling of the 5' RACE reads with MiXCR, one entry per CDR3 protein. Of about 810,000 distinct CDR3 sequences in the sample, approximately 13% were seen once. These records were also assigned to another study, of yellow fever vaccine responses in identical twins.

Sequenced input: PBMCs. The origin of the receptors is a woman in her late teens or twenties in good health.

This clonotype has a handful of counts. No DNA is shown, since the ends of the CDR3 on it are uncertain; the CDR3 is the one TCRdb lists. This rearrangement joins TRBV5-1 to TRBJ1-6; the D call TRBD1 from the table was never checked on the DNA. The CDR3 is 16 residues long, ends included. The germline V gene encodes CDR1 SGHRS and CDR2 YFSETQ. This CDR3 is CASSSSDSRANSPLHF.

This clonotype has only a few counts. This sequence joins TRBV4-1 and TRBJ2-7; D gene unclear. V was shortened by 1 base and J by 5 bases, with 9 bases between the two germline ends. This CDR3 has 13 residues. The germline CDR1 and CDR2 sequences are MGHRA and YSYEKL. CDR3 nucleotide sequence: TGCGCCAGCAGCCAAGCTCCTAGTAACGAGCAGTACTTC. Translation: CASSQAPSNEQYF.

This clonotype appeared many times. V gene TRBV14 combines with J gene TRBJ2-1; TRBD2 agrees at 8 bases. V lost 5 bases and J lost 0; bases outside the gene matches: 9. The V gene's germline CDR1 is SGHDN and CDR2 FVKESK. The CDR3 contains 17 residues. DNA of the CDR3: TGTGCCAGCAGCACATTTGGCGGGGGGCCCTCCTACAATGAGCAGTTCTTC. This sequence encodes CASSTFGGGPSYNEQFF.

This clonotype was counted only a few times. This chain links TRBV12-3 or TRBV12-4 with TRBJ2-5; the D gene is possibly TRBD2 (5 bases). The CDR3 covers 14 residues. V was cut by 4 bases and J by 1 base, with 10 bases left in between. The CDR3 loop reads CASSSDWSQETQYF. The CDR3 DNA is TGTGCCAGCAGTTCGGACTGGAGCCAAGAGACCCAGTACTTC.

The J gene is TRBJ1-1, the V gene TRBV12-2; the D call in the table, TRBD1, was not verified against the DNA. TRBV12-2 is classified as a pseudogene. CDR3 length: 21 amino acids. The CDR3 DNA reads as TGTGCAAGTCGCTTAGCGCTCTTAGTACAGGGGGTAGGGGTTCGGAACACTGAAGCTTTCTTT. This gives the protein CASRLALLVQGVGVRNTEAFF.

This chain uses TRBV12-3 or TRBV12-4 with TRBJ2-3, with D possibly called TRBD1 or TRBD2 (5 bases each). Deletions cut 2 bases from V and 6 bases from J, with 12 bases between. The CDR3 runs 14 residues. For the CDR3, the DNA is TGTGCCAGCAGTTTAACGGGGCCGGATGATACGCAGTATTTT. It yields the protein CASSLTGPDDTQYF.

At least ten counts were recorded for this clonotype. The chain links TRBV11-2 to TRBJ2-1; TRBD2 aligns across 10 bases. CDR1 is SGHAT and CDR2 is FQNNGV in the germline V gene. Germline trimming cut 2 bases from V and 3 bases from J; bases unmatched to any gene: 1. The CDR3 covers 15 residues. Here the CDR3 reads CASSLWTSGYNEQFF. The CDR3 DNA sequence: TGTGCCAGCAGCTTATGGACTAGCGGCTACAATGAGCAGTTCTTC.

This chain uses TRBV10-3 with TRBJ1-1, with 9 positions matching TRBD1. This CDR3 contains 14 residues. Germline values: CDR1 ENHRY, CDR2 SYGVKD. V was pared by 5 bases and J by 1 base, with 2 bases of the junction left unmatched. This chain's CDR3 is CAISMGQGNTEAFF. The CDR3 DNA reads TGTGCCATCAGTATGGGACAGGGGAACACTGAAGCTTTCTTT.

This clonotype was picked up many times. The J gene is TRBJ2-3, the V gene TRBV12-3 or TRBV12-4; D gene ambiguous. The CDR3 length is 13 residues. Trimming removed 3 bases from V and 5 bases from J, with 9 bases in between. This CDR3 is CASSFAAGDTQYF. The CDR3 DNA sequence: TGTGCCAGCAGTTTCGCGGCCGGAGATACGCAGTATTTT.

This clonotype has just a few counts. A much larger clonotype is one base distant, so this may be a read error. CDR3 sequence: CASSDDNEQFF. The CDR3 DNA sequence: TGTGCCAGCAGTGACGACAATGAGCAGTTCTTC. The genes are TRBV2 and TRBJ2-1; D remains ambiguous. The CDR3 totals 11 residues. Trimming took 3 bases from V and 5 from J, leaving 2 bases between them. The V gene's germline CDR1 is SNHLY and CDR2 FYNNEI.

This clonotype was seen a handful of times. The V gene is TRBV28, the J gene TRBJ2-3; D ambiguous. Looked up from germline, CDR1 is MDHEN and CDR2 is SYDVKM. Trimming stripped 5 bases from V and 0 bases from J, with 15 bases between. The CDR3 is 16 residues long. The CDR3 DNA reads TGTGCCAGCAGTGTACGAGTTAAAGCTAGCACAGATACGCAGTATTTT. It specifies CASSVRVKASTDTQYF.

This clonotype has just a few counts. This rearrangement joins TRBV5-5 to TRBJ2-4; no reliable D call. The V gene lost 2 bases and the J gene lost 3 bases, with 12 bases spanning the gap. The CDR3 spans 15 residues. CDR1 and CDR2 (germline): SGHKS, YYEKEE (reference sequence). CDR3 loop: CASSFQDGLKNIQYF. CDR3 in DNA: TGTGCCAGCAGCTTTCAGGACGGCCTCAAAAACATTCAGTACTTC.

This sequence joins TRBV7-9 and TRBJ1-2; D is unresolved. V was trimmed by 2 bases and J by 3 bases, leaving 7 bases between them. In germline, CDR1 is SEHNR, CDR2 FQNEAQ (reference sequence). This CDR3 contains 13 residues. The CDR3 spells CASSLPAHYGYTF. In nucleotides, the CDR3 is TGTGCCAGCAGCTTACCAGCTCACTATGGCTACACCTTC.

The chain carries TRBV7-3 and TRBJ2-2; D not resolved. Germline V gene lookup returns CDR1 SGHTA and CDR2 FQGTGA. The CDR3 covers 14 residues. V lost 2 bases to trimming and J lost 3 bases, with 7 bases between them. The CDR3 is CASSLGPDTGELFF. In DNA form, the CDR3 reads TGTGCCAGCAGCTTAGGGCCGGACACCGGGGAGCTGTTTTTT.

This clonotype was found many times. Here the CDR3 reads CASSSTGTALNSPLHF. The CDR3 coding sequence is TGTGCCAGCAGCTCTACCGGGACAGCGCTCAATTCACCCCTCCACTTT. The rearrangement joins TRBV7-9 to TRBJ1-6; 7 bases match TRBD1. The CDR3 loop spans 16 amino acids. With 4 bases clipped from V and 7 bases from J, the junction kept 10 bases outside the gene matches. In germline, CDR1 is SEHNR, CDR2 FQNEAQ (reference sequence).

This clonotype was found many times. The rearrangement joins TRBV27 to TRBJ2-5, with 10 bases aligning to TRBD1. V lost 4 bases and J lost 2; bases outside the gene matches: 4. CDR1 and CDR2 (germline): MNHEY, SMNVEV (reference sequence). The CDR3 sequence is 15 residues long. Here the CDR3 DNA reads TGTGCCAGCAGTTACCGGGACAGGGGACAAGAGACCCAGTACTTC. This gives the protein CASSYRDRGQETQYF.